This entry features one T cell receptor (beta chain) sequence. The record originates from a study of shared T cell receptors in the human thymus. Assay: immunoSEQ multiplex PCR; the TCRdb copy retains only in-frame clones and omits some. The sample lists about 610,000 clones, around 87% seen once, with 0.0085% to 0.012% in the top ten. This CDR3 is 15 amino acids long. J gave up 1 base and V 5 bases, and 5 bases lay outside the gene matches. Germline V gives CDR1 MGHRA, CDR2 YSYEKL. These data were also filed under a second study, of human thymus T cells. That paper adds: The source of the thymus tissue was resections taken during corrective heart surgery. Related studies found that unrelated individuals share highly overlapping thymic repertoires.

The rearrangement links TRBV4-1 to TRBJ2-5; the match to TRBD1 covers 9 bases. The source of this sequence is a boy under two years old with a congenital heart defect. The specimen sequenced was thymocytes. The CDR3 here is CASSRTGVIQETQYF. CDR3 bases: TGCGCCAGCAGCAGGACAGGGGTCATCCAAGAGACCCAGTACTTC.